This T cell receptor beta chain was documented in a study of T-cell reconstitution after alpha-beta-depleted transplantation in children. Study-level results: TCRbeta diversity was high at day 60 in some patients (a result of surviving recipient T cells and thymic progenitors). The origin of alpha-beta T cells about two months after transplant was reportedly several hundred expanded graft clones.

This clonotype was seen repeatedly, ten times or more. Its antigen is unidentified. CDR1 and CDR2 (germline): SGHTA, FQGNSA. V was cut by 1 base and J by 6 bases, with 16 bases left in between. The CDR3 is 15 amino acids. Preparation of the TCRbeta library involved a method that used unique molecular identifiers. TCRdb passed the PCR reads through MiXCR, listing each CDR3 protein once. The table records roughly 300,000 distinct CDR3 sequences, roughly 12% of them present only once. This specimen was peripheral blood, taken 180 days after TCRalphabeta/CD19-depleted stem cell transplant. The genes are TRBV7-2 and TRBJ2-7; D is perhaps TRBD2 (5 bases). This receptor was identified in a male patient aged 2-10 years who had a stem cell transplant for chronic granulomatous disease, so the T cells may come from the graft donor. CDR3: CASSLVSASKLEQYF. In nucleotides, the CDR3 is TGTGCCAGCAGCTTAGTTAGTGCTAGCAAGCTCGAGCAGTACTTC.